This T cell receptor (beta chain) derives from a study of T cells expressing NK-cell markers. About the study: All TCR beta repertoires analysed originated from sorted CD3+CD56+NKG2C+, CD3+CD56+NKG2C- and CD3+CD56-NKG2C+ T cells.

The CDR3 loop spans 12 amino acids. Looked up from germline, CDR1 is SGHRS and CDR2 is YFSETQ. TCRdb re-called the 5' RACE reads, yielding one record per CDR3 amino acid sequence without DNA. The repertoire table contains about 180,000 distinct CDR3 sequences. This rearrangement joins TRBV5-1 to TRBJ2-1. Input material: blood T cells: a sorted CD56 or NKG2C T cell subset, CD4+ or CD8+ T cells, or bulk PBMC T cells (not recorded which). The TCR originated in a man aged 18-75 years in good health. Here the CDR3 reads CASSSQTGEQFF.